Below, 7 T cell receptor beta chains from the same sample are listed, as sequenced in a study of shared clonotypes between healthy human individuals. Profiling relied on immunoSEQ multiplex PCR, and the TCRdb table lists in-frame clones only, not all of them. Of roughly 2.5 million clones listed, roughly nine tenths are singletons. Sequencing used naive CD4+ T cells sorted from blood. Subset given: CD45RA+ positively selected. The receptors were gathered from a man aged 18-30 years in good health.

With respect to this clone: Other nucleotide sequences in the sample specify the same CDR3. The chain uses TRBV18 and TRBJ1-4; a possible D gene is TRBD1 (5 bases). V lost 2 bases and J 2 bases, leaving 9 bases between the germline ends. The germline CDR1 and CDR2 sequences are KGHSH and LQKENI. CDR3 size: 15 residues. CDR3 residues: CASSPDRPTNEKLFF. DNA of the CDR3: TGTGCCAGCTCACCAGACAGACCTACTAATGAAAAACTGTTTTTT.

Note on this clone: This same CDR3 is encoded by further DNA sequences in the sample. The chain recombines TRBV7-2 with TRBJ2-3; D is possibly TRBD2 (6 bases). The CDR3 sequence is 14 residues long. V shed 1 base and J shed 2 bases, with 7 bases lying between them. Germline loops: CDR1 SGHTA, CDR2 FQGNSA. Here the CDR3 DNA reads TGTGCCAGCAGCTTAGGCGGGGCCACAGATACGCAGTATTTT. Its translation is CASSLGGATDTQYF.

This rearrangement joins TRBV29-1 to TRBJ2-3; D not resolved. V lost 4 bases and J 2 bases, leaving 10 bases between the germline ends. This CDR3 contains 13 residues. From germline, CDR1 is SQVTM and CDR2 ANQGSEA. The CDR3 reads CSVGARHTDTQYF. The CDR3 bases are TGCAGCGTTGGGGCCCGCCACACAGATACGCAGTATTTT.

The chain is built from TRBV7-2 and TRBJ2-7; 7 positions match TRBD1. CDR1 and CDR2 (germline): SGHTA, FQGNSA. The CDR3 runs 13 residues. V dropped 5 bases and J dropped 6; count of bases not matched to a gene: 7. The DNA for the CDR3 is TGTGCCAGCAGCCCCCAGGGGGTGACCGAGCAGTACTTC. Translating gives CASSPQGVTEQYF.

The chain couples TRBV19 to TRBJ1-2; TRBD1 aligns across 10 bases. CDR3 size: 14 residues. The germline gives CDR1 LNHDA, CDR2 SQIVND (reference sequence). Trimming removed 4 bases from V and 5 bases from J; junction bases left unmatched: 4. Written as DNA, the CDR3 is TGTGCCAGTAGTAGGACAGGGGGACTTTATGGCTACACCTTC. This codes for CASSRTGGLYGYTF.

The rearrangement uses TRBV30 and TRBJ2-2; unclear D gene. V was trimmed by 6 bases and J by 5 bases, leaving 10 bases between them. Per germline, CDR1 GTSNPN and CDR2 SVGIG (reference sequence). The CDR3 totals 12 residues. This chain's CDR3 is CACKGRTGELFF. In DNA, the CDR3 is TGTGCCTGCAAGGGTAGAACCGGGGAGCTGTTTTTT.

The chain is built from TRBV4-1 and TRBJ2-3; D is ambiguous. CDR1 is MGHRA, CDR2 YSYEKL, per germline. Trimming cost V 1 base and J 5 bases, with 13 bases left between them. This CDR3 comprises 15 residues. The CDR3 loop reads CASSQAPSGVDTQYF. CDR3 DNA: TGCGCCAGCAGCCAAGCCCCCTCAGGAGTAGATACGCAGTATTTT.